One TCR beta chain is described in this entry. This entry belongs to a study of shared clonotypes between healthy human individuals. The V end lost 6 bases, the J end lost 3 bases, and 15 bases lay between the germline ends. CDR3 size: 14 residues. Germline V CDR1 and CDR2: SGHRS, YFSETQ. Investigators spread the genomic DNA of each subset evenly over several immunoSEQ plates. The assay was immunoSEQ multiplex PCR, and TCRdb's table has in-frame clones only and misses some. The sample carries about 1.5 million clones, 98% recorded once. Within Nashville, Tennessee resided all donors, each a Caucasian adult.

The chain uses TRBV5-1 and TRBJ2-5, with D perhaps matching TRBD1 (6 bases). The sequence was collected from a man aged 30 to 45 in good health. Sequenced input: naive CD4+ T cells sorted from blood. As for subset: CD45RA+ positively selected. CDR3 amino acids: CASNDPGAKETQYF. CDR3 in DNA: TGCGCCAGCAACGATCCAGGGGCCAAAGAGACCCAGTACTTC.